Detailed here is one T cell receptor (beta chain). Its antigen is not known. The sequencing template was cDNA reverse transcribed from extracted RNA. This table comes from immunoSEQ multiplex PCR, and its TCRdb copy is limited to in-frame clones, with some not included. The sample lists about 30,000 clones, more than 55% occurring once. This record belongs to a study of CD8+ T cells in alopecia areata. Whole-study results and caveats: Although TCR sharing was seen in mice, sharing across patients was less clear, possibly for HLA-related reasons.

Sequencing used NKG2D-high CD8+ T cells sorted from blood. The TCR sequence derives from a human donor with alopecia areata.

DNA for the CDR3: TGTGCCAGCAGCCCACGGGGGGTTAGTGCCTATGGCTACACCTTC. It yields the protein CASSPRGVSAYGYTF. The chain links TRBV5-6 to TRBJ1-2, with TRBD1 as a possible D gene (5 bases). This CDR3 contains 15 residues. The germline V and J ends were trimmed by 4 bases and 4 bases, with 17 bases remaining between them. The germline gives CDR1 SGHDT, CDR2 YYEEEE.